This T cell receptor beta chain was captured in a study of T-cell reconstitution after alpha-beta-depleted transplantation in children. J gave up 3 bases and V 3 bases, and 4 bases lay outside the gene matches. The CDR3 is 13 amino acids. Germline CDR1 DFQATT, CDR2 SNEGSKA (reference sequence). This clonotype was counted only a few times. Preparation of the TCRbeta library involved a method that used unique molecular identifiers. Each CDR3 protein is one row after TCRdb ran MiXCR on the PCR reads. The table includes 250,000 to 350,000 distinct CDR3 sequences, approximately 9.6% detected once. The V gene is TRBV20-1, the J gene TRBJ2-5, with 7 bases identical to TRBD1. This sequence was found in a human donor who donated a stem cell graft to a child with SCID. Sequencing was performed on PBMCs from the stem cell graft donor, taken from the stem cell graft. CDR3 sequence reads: CSARPQGKETQYF. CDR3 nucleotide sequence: TGCAGTGCTAGGCCACAGGGGAAAGAGACCCAGTACTTC.